The source of this TCR beta chain is a study of T cell repertoires in cytomegalovirus infection. Study-wide background: CMV epitopes used comprised recently identified HLA-C-restricted ones and well-studied HLA-B-restricted ones. CMV infection and matching HLA type were both indicated by public TCR beta signatures.

With respect to this clonotype: No antigen is known for it.

Overall study findings and caveats: HLA-C-restricted TCR beta clonotypes specific for CMV led the ex vivo response. Frequencies of public TCR beta families were cumulated, and this identified carriers of CMV plus the relevant HLA.

TCRdb ran MiXCR on the reads and lists one entry per CDR3 protein. This table holds about 150,000 distinct CDR3 sequences, approximately 30% found once. V shed 1 base and J shed 4 bases, with 5 bases lying between them. The length of the CDR3 is 13 residues. Germline CDR1 reads LGHNT; CDR2 reads FRNRAP. The chain recombines TRBV12-5 with TRBJ2-1, with D hard to call. This sample comprised CD8+ T cells from cultured PBMCs, obtained from culture after CMV antigen stimulation. This TCR derives from a human donor in good health (CMV status not recorded). Some clones in this sample may be carry-over from other donors' samples. The CDR3 sequence is CASGLGLYNEQFF. For the CDR3, the DNA is TGTGCTAGTGGTTTGGGCCTTTACAATGAGCAGTTCTTC.